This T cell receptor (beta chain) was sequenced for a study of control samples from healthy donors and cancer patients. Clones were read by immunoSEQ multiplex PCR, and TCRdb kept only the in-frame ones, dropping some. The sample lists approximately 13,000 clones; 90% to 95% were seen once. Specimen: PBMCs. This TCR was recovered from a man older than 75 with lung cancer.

CDR3 protein: CASTDRPRGQETQYF. The CDR3 region has the DNA TGTGCCAGTACCGATCGTCCTAGGGGCCAAGAGACCCAGTACTTC. The gene calls are TRBV19 and TRBJ2-5, with a weak D call TRBD1 (5 bases). The CDR3 spans 15 residues. Germline CDR1 is LNHDA and CDR2 is SQIVND (reference sequence). V lost 7 bases to trimming and J lost 1 base, with 16 bases between them.